This T cell receptor (beta chain) was retrieved from a study of response to subunit inactivated influenza vaccine (dated by TCRdb to between 2017 and 2018). In terms of the full investigation: Deep quantitative T cell receptor repertoire profiling was used in the study to track responses to a trivalent subunit inactivated influenza vaccine. Here is what the overall study found, with its caveats: The authors suggested that each seasonal influenza vaccination may recruit only a limited number of new T cells.

As to this clonotype: Its antigen is unknown. The sample holds no much larger clone one base away, and base qualities are not on file.

Library preparation was by RT-PCR. Sequencing instrument: Illumina HiSeq 2500. TCRdb took the public reads, trimmed them with fastp at Q25, ran MiXCR for clone calling and kept in-frame beta chains. When rows share a CDR3 protein, they turn into one entry using the most common DNA and genes. This sample lists about 520,000 distinct CDR3 sequences; 6.5% to 8% were detected once. The ten largest clones capture over 10% of the sample. At the junction V is shortened by 5 bases and J by 2 bases; bases outside the gene matches: 1. The CDR3 holds 15 amino acids from the cysteine to the phenylalanine. Left in the record is the CDR3 DNA by itself, 45 bases read in frame from the first base. Based on the germline V gene, the CDR1 and CDR2 sequences are MDHEN and SYDVKM.

The input for sequencing was PBMCs from blood, taken around 2 years after vaccination. This receptor was taken from a man between 50 and 75 years old who received an inactivated influenza vaccine. Donor details come from another sample of the same person, matched by shared clones. The chain was built from TRBV28 and TRBJ2-3, with 13 bases matching TRBD2. The CDR3 protein is CASSTSGGATDTQYF. The DNA is as follows: TGTGCCAGCAGTACTAGCGGGGGGGCCACAGATACGCAGTATTTT.